This T cell receptor (beta chain) was identified during a study of T cells in Graves' hyperthyroidism and ophthalmopathy. Overall study results and limits: Appearing also in blood were most of the thyroid clonotypes expanded above 0.001.

Worth noting for this clonotype: Its target is unknown.

Amplified TCR beta CDR3 regions came from RNA transcripts. Carried out on the TCR CDR3, a first-round RT-PCR used the HTBI primer set. A single record per CDR3 protein comes from TCRdb applying MiXCR to the multiplex PCR reads. The table has under 300,000 distinct CDR3 sequences, 13% seen once. From germline, CDR1 is SGHAT and CDR2 FQDESV (reference sequence). The ends were cut back, 0 bases at V and 0 bases at J, with 11 bases in the middle. This CDR3 has 16 residues. Blood dates from first hyperthyroidism diagnosis, before any ophthalmopathy symptoms. The J gene is TRBJ1-1, the V gene TRBV11-1; unclear D gene. Input material: blood. The receptor comes from a woman in her twenties or thirties with Graves' hyperthyroidism that later progressed to Graves' ophthalmopathy. The CDR3 region has the DNA TGTGCCAGCAGCTTAGCGGGCGGCAGGATGAACACTGAAGCTTTCTTT. Amino acid sequence: CASSLAGGRMNTEAFF.